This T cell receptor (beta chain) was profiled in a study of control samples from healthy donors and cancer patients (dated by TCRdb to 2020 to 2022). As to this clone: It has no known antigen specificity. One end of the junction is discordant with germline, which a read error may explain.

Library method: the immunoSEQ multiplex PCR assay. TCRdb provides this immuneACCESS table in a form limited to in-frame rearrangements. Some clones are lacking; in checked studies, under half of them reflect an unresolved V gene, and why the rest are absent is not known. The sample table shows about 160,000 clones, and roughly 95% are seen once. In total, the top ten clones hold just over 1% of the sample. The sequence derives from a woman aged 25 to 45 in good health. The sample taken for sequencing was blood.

CDR3 loop: CATSLKVYGYTF. The DNA sequence reads TGTGCCACCAGTTTGAAAGTCTATGGCTACACCTTC. The chain is made from TRBV28 and TRBJ1-2; the D gene assignment is ambiguous. Based on the germline V gene, the CDR1 and CDR2 sequences are MDHEN and SYDVKM. The CDR3, from cysteine to phenylalanine, totals 12 residues. Here the CDR3 DNA is all that survives: 36 bases in frame from base 1.